Reported below is one TCR beta chain. This sample is part of a study of blood T cell repertoires in COVID-19. Study-level background: Specimens from acute and convalescent COVID-19 originated in the United States, Italy and Spain. T cells, B-cell-depleted T cells, or PBMCs supplied cDNA or gDNA.

Sequenced by immunoSEQ multiplex PCR; TCRdb stores in-frame clones only, minus some. Of some 200,000 clones listed, roughly 80% were seen once; the top ten hold over 9.5%. J lost 3 bases, V lost 6 bases, and 10 bases had no gene match. The CDR3 has 15 residues. The V gene's germline CDR1 is MNHEY and CDR2 SMNVEV (reference sequence). The sample was peripheral blood. V usage is TRBV27 and J usage is TRBJ1-1; TRBD1 agrees at 7 bases. This receptor was obtained from a woman of 80 years or more with acute or convalescent COVID-19. In nucleotides, the CDR3 is TGTGCCAGCAGGCTCACAGGGGCGATATACACTGAAGCTTTCTTT. Translating gives CASRLTGAIYTEAFF.